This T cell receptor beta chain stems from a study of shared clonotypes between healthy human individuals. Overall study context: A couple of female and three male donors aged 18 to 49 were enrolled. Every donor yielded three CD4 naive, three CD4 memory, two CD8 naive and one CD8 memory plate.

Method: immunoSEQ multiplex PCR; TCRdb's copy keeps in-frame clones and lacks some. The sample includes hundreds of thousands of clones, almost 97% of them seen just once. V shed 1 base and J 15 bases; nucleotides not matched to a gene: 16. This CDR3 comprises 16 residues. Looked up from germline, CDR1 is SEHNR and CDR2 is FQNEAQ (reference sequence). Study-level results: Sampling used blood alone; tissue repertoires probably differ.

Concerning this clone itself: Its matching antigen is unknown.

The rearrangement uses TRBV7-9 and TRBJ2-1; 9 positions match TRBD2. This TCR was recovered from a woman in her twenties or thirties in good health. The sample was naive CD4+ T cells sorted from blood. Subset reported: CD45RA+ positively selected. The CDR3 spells CASSLDVSGSKRHWFF. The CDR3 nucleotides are TGTGCCAGCAGCTTAGATGTTAGCGGGAGTAAACGCCATTGGTTCTTC.